This T cell receptor (beta chain) was found in a study of Ad26.COV2.S vaccination and SARS-CoV-2 variants (dated by TCRdb to the early 2020s). The study in broad terms: Donors in the vaccine arm were drawn from COV1001, a phase I-IIa trial of Ad26.COV2.S in healthy adults that was multicentre, randomized, double-blind and placebo-controlled. Trial participants were randomized into five groups of five: low-dose or high-dose Ad26.COV2.S given once or twice, or placebo on both occasions. Ad26.COV2.S was administered intramuscularly at 5 x 10^10 or 1 x 10^11 viral particles, either as a single shot or as two shots given 56 days apart. Investigators remained blinded to trial group allocation during experiments and outcome assessment. Sequencing of the TCRbeta repertoire served to evaluate the specificity and breadth of SARS-CoV-2-reactive T cell receptors following Ad26.COV2.S vaccination. A total of 32 samples were included in the TCR-sequenced set, comprising about 20 Ad26.COV2.S vaccine recipients, 5 placebo recipients and 8 SARS-CoV-2 convalescent individuals. What the research found in general, with its limitations: The authors noted that the TCR breadth and depth analyses may have underestimated total T cell responses. After vaccination, spike-specific CD8+ and CD4+ T cell responses were reported to show substantial breadth. The study lacked the statistical power to compare responses across vaccine doses or regimens. Comparable non-spike TCR breadth was observed between vaccine and placebo recipients, consistent with only spike being contained in the vaccine. Spike-specific TCR breadth was higher in Ad26.COV2.S recipients than in placebo recipients (P = 0.0014).

TCRbeta CDR3 regions were sequenced with the immunoSEQ Assay. After extraction, genomic DNA underwent amplification by bias-controlled multiplex PCR, followed by high-throughput sequencing. The published analysis was carried out like this. Collapsing and filtering of sequences were performed to quantify the absolute abundance of each unique TCRbeta CDR3 region. T cell fraction was estimated by normalization of TCRbeta template counts to usable DNA, with usable DNA being measured through amplification of reference genes present in all nucleated cells. Repertoire TCRs were annotated as SARS-CoV-2-specific when V gene, CDR3 amino acid sequence and J gene were exactly matched to a known reactive TCR set. The reference SARS-CoV-2 TCR set came from MIRA and was filtered for enrichment in COVID-19-positive ImmuneCODE repertoires, removing public or cross-reactive TCRs. Using the MIRA antigens, annotated TCRs were further analysed by specific ORF or by position within an ORF. Depth was the summed frequency of annotated unique rearrangements, while breadth was defined as annotated unique rearrangements over total unique productive rearrangements. Group comparisons of TCR breadth used two-sided Wilcoxon rank-sum tests. This immuneACCESS table, as held by TCRdb, lists in-frame sequences with V and J called but not all clones. Of the missing ones, under half trace to an unresolved V gene in checked studies; the others have no known cause. The V and J calls and clone size are taken from that table; D and trimming were inferred from the DNA. This sample holds about 350,000 clones; roughly 90% were observed only once. Together, the top ten hold 6.4% of the sample.

Remarks on this clone: Its antigen is unknown. No per-base quality is available; no much larger clone lies one base away.

From the cysteine through the phenylalanine, the CDR3 covers 13 amino acids. The kept DNA is CDR3 alone, 39 bases in frame from the first base. V and J lose 1 base and 7 bases, and a span of 8 bases separates them. Taken from the germline V gene, the CDR1 and CDR2 loops are MNHNS and SASEGT. The sample's treatment or condition label, decoded: some 20 received Ad26.COV2.S at low or high dose, single or two shots; about 5 received placebo; per-sample allocation not given. For vaccine and placebo recipients, repertoires were sequenced using samples collected on day 63 after the first injection. Cohort 1b enrolled about two dozen adults aged 18-55 years at a single site in Boston, USA, between 29 July and 7 August 2020. As a vaccine, Ad26.COV2.S was a replication-incompetent adenovirus type 26 vector that expressed a prefusion-stabilized SARS-CoV-2 spike protein derived from the original Wuhan strain.

The material was peripheral blood, obtained in a trial of Ad26.COV2.S vaccine versus placebo. The chain uses TRBV6-1 and TRBJ2-1, with the D gene uncertain. The sequence was collected from a person aged 18 to 65 who received the Ad26.COV2.S COVID-19 vaccine or a placebo. In nucleotides, the sequence is TGTGCCAGCAGTGAAGTAGGCAGAAATGAGCAGTTCTTC. Translated, this is CASSEVGRNEQFF.